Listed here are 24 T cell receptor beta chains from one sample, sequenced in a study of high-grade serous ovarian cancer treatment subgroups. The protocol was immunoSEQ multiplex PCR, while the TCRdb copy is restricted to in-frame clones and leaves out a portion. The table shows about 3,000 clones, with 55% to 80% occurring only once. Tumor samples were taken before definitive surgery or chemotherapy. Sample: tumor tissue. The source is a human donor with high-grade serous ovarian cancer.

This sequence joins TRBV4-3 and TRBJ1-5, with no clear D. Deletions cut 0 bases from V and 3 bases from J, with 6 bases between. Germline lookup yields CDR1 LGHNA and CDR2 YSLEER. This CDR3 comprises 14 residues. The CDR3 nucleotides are TGCGCCAGCAGCCAAGAATGGCTCAATCAGCCCCAGCATTTT. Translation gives CASSQEWLNQPQHF.

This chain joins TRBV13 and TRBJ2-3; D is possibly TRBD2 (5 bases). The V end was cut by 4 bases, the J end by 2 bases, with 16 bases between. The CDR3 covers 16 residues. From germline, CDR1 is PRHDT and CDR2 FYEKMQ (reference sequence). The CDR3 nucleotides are TGTGCCAGCAGCTCACTAGTTAGCGCCCCCACAGATACGCAGTATTTT. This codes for CASSSLVSAPTDTQYF.

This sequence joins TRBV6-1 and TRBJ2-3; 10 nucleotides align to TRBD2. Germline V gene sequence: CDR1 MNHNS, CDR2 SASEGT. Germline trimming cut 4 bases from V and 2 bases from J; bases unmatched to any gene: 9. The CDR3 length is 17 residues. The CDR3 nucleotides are TGTGCCAGCAGTGTGGGACTAGCGAGTGGGGCCACAGATACGCAGTATTTT. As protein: CASSVGLASGATDTQYF.

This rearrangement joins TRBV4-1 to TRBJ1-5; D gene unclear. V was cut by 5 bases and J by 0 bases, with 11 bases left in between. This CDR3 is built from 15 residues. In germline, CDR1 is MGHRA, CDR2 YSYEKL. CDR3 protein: CASSETPYSNQPQHF. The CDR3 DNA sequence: TGCGCCAGCAGCGAAACACCATATAGCAATCAGCCCCAGCATTTT.

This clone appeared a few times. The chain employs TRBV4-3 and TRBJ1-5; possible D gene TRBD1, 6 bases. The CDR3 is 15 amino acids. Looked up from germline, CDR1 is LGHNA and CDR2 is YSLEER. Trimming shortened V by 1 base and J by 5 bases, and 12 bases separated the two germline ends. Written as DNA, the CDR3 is TGCGCCAGCAGCCAAGCGGCAGGGGAGCATCAGCCCCAGCATTTT. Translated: CASSQAAGEHQPQHF.

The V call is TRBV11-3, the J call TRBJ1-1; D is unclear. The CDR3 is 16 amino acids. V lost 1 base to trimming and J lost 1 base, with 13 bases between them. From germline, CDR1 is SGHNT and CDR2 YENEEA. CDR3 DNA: TGTGCCAGCAGCTTAGTTTTTTCCCGGACGAACACTGAAGCTTTCTTT. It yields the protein CASSLVFSRTNTEAFF. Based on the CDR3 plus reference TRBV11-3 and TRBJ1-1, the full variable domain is EAGVVQSPRYKIIEKKQPVAFWCNPISGHNTLYWYLQNLGQGPELLIRYENEEAVDDSQLPKDRFSAERLKGVDSTLKIQPAELGDSAVYLCASSLVFSRTNTEAFFGQGTRLTVV.

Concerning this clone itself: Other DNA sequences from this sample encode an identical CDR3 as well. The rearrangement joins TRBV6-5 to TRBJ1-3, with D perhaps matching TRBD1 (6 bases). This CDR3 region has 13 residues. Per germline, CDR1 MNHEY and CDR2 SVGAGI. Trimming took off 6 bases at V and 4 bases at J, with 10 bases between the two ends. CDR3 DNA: TGTGCCAGCAGACAGGGTATAGGAAACACCATATATTTT. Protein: CASRQGIGNTIYF.

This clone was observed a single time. The CDR3: CASSVAGQGAEQYF. Here the CDR3 DNA reads TGTGCCAGCAGCGTAGCTGGACAGGGTGCCGAGCAGTACTTC. This chain links TRBV9 with TRBJ2-7, with 8 bases lining up with TRBD1. Germline V gene sequence: CDR1 SGDLS, CDR2 YYNGEE. The CDR3 runs 14 residues. With 0 bases clipped from V and 6 bases from J, the junction kept 5 bases outside the gene matches.

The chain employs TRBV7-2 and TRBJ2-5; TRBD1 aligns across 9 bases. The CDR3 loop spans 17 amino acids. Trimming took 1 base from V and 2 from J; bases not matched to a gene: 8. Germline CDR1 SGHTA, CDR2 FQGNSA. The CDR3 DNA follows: TGTGCCAGCAGCTTAGGATGGCCGGGACAGGGACAAGAGACCCAGTACTTC. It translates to CASSLGWPGQGQETQYF.

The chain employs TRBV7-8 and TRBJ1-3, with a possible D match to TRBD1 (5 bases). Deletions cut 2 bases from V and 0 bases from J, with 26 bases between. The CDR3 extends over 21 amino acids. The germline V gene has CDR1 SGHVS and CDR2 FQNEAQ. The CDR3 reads CASSLLVYSDISRFSGNTIYF. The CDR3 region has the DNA TGTGCCAGCAGCTTACTTGTTTATTCGGACATTTCCCGCTTCTCTGGAAACACCATATATTTT.

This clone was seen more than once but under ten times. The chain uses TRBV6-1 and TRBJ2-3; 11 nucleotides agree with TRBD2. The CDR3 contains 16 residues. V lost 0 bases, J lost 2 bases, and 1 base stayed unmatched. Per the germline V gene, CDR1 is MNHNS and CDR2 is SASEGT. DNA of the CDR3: TGTGCCAGCAGTGAAGCTAGCGGGGGGGCCACAGATACGCAGTATTTT. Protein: CASSEASGGATDTQYF.

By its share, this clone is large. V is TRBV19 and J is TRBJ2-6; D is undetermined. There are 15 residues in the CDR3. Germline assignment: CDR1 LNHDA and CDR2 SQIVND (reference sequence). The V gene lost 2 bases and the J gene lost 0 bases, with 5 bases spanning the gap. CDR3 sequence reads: CASSITSSGANVLTF. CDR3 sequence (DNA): TGTGCCAGTAGTATAACGAGCTCTGGGGCCAACGTCCTGACTTTC. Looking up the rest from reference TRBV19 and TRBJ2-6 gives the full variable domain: DGGITQSPKYLFRKEGQNVTLSCEQNLNHDAMYWYRQDPGQGLRLIYYSQIVNDFQKGDIAEGYSVSREKKESFPLTVTSAQKNPTAFYLCASSITSSGANVLTFGAGSRLTVL.

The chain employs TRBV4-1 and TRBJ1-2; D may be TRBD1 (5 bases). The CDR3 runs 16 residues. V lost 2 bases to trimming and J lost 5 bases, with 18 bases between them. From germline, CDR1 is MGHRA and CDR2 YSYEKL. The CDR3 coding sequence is TGCGCCAGCAGCCAACAAATTCCCACTGGGGGATATGGCTACACCTTC. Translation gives CASSQQIPTGGYGYTF.

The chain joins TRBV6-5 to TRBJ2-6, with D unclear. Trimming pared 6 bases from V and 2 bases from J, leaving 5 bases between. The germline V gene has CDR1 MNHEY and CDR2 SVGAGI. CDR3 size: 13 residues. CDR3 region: CASSNAGANVLTF. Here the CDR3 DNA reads TGTGCCAGCAGCAACGCTGGGGCCAACGTCCTGACTTTC.

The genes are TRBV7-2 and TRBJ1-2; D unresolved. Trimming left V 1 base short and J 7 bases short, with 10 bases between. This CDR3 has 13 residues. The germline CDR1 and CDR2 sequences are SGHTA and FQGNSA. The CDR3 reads CASSLVSDLGYTF. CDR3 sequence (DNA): TGTGCCAGCAGCTTAGTATCTGATCTTGGCTACACCTTC.

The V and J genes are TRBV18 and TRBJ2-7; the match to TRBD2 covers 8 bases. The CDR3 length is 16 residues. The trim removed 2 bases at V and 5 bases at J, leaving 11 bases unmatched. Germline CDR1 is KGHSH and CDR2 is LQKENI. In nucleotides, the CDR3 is TGTGCCAGCTCACCAACGGGGGGGCCTTTATCTAACGAGCAGTACTTC. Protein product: CASSPTGGPLSNEQYF.

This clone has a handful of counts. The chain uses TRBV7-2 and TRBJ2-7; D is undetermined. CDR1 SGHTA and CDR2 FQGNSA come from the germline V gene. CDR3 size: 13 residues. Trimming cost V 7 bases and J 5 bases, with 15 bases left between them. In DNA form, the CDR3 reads TGTGCCAGCACCCCGGGTGGGGTCAACGAGCAGTACTTC. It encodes CASTPGGVNEQYF.

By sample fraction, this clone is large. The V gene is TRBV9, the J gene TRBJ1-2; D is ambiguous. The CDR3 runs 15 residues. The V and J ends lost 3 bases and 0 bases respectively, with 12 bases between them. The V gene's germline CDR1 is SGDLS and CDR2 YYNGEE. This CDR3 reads CASSADVLANYGYTF. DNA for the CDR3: TGTGCCAGCAGCGCCGACGTCCTAGCTAACTATGGCTACACCTTC.

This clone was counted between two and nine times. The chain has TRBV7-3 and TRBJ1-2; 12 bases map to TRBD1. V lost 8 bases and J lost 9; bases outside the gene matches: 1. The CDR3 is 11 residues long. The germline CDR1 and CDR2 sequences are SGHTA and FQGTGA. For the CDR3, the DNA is TGTGCCAGCGGGACAGGGGGCCGCTACACCTTC. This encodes CASGTGGRYTF.

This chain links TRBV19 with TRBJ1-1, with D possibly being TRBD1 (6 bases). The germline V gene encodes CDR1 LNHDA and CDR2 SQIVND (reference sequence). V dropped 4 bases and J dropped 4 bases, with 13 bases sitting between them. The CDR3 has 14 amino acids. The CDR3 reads CASSTGTPITEAFF. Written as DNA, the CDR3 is TGTGCCAGTAGTACCGGGACACCGATCACTGAAGCTTTCTTT.

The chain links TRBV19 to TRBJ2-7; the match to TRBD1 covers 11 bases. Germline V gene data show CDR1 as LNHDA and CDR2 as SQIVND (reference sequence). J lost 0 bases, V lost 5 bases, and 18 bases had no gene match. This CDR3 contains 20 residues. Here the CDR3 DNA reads TGTGCCAGTAGTCCACCAGGACAGGGGGCGCCGCGGGGGGTCTCCTACGAGCAGTACTTC. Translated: CASSPPGQGAPRGVSYEQYF.

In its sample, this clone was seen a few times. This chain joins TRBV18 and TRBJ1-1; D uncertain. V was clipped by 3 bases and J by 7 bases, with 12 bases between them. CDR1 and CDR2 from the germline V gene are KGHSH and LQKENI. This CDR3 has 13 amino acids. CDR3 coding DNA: TGTGCCAGCTCACCCTTTGGTCACTTTGAAGCTTTCTTT. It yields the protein CASSPFGHFEAFF.

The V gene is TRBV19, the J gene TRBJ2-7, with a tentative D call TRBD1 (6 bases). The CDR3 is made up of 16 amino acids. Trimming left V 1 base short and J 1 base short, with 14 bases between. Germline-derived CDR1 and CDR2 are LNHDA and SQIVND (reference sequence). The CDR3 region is CASSIAQRQGSYEQYF. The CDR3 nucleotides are TGTGCCAGTAGTATAGCCCAGAGGCAGGGGTCCTACGAGCAGTACTTC.

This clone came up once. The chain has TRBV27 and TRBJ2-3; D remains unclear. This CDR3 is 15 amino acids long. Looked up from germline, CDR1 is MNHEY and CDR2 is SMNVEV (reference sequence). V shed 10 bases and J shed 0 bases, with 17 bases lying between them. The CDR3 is CATWASPTSTDTQYF. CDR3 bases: TGTGCCACGTGGGCCAGCCCGACTAGCACAGATACGCAGTATTTT.